Listed below are T cell receptor beta chains from one sample, sequenced in a study of T cells in Graves' hyperthyroidism and ophthalmopathy. MiXCR, applied by TCRdb to the multiplex PCR reads, yields one record per CDR3 protein. Among roughly 560,000 distinct CDR3 sequences listed, roughly 14% were seen once. Sequencing was performed on blood. These receptors were taken from a woman aged 40 to 50 with Graves' ophthalmopathy. Both conserved end residues are part of each CDR3. The D gene is left open where the match is weak. A row's size may be missing; if present it is once, few, many or a size class.

v_gene	j_gene	d_gene	abundance	CDR3aa	CDR3nt
TRBV30	TRBJ2-7	TRBD1	-	CAWSAGTGTYEQYF	TGTGCCTGGAGTGCCGGGACAGGGACCTACGAGCAGTACTTC
TRBV24-1	TRBJ1-2	TRBD1	many	CATSQGGSANYGYTF	TGTGCCACATCCCAGGGGGGGTCAGCTAACTATGGCTACACCTTC
TRBV12-3/TRBV12-4	TRBJ2-7	-	many	CASSPGGGLYF	TGTGCCAGCAGTCCGGGCGGAGGGCTGTACTTC
TRBV12-3/TRBV12-4	TRBJ2-2	-	few	CASTWRRGPTGELFF	TGTGCCAGCACCTGGAGGAGGGGGCCCACCGGGGAGCTGTTTTTT
TRBV11-3	TRBJ2-5	-	many	CASSPMPQVQETQYF	TGTGCCAGCAGCCCGATGCCGCAAGTCCAAGAGACCCAGTACTTC
TRBV6-1	TRBJ1-5	-	-	CASRADIGNQPQHF	TGTGCCAGCAGAGCCGACATTGGCAATCAGCCCCAGCATTTT
TRBV12-3/TRBV12-4	TRBJ2-2	TRBD2	many	CASSGTSGNTGELFF	TGTGCCAGCAGTGGGACTAGCGGTAACACCGGGGAGCTGTTTTTT
TRBV7-3	TRBJ1-1	-	-	CASSLQGGGNTEAFF	TGTGCCAGCAGCTTACAAGGAGGGGGGAACACTGAAGCTTTCTTT
TRBV6-5	TRBJ2-7	-	many	CASCLTRGGYEQYF	TGTGCCAGCTGCCTTACTCGAGGGGGCTACGAGCAGTACTTC
TRBV30	TRBJ1-1	TRBD1	-	CASTGQGRNTEAFF	TGTGCCTCGACGGGACAGGGGCGGAACACTGAAGCTTTCTTT
TRBV7-2	TRBJ2-5	TRBD1	few	CASSLRTGFVETQYF	TGTGCCAGCAGTTTGAGGACAGGGTTCGTCGAGACCCAGTACTTC
TRBV6-5	TRBJ1-2	TRBD1	many	CASRKGQDNYGYTF	TGTGCCAGCAGAAAGGGACAGGACAACTATGGCTACACCTTC
TRBV19	TRBJ2-7	-	many	CASSMSLGRGEQYF	TGTGCCAGTAGTATGTCGCTAGGGCGAGGCGAGCAGTACTTC
TRBV6-5	TRBJ2-7	-	many	CASSSRGRSSYEQYF	TGTGCCAGCAGTTCACGGGGCAGGAGCTCCTACGAGCAGTACTTC
TRBV19	TRBJ1-1	-	-	CASMGTRGTEAFF	TGTGCCAGTATGGGGACCAGGGGCACTGAAGCTTTCTTT
TRBV6-2/TRBV6-3	TRBJ2-7	TRBD2	-	CAGASGSYEQYF	TGTGCCGGGGCTAGCGGGAGCTACGAGCAGTACTTC
TRBV15	TRBJ1-1	-	many	CATSRDGMNTEAFF	TGTGCCACCAGCAGAGATGGGATGAACACTGAAGCTTTCTTT
TRBV25-1	TRBJ1-2	TRBD1	many	CASSESLQGEYGYTF	TGTGCCAGCAGTGAATCTTTACAGGGGGAGTATGGCTACACCTTC
TRBV6-5	TRBJ1-2	TRBD1	many	CASSYSLQGIDYGYTF	TGTGCCAGCAGTTACTCGCTACAGGGGATTGACTATGGCTACACCTTC
TRBV20-1	TRBJ1-5	-	-	CSASPPRVKGNQPQHF	TGCAGTGCTAGTCCCCCCAGGGTTAAAGGCAATCAGCCCCAGCATTTT
TRBV6-1	TRBJ2-7	-	many	CASSEGYNSYEQYF	TGTGCCAGCAGTGAAGGGTATAACTCCTACGAGCAGTACTTC
TRBV12-3/TRBV12-4	TRBJ2-4	-	few	CASSFSAGYTKNIQYF	TGTGCCAGCAGTTTTTCGGCGGGGTACACCAAAAACATTCAGTACTTC
TRBV15	TRBJ2-7	TRBD1	-	CATSGDRGDSYEQYF	TGTGCCACCAGCGGAGACAGGGGGGACTCCTACGAGCAGTACTTC
TRBV6-4	TRBJ1-1	-	many	CASAFGSQGIKNTEAFF	TGTGCCAGCGCTTTTGGCTCACAAGGCATAAAGAACACTGAAGCTTTCTTT
TRBV6-2/TRBV6-3	TRBJ2-2	-	-	CANELSRNTGELFF	TGTGCCAACGAGTTATCCAGAAACACCGGGGAGCTGTTTTTT
TRBV27	TRBJ2-7	TRBD1	many	CASSFLGGTGDYEQYF	TGTGCCAGCAGTTTTTTGGGGGGGACAGGGGATTACGAGCAGTACTTC
TRBV29-1	TRBJ2-5	-	many	CSVGRLLTQETQYF	TGCAGCGTTGGTCGGTTGTTGACCCAAGAGACCCAGTACTTC
TRBV12-3/TRBV12-4	TRBJ1-2	TRBD1	many	CASSSQGADGYTF	TGTGCCAGCAGTTCACAGGGGGCGGATGGCTACACCTTC
TRBV6-5	TRBJ1-1	-	few	CASSYSPQTTEAFF	TGTGCCAGCAGTTACAGTCCCCAGACTACTGAAGCTTTCTTT
TRBV12-3/TRBV12-4	TRBJ2-2	-	-	CASSFTLNTGELFF	TGTGCCAGCAGTTTTACTCTAAACACCGGGGAGCTGTTTTTT
TRBV2	TRBJ1-2	-	many	CASRVGANYGYTF	TGTGCCAGCCGGGTTGGGGCTAACTATGGCTACACCTTC
TRBV6-1	TRBJ2-2	TRBD1	many	CASLDRVGTGELFF	TGTGCCAGCTTGGACAGGGTGGGCACCGGGGAGCTGTTTTTT
TRBV12-3/TRBV12-4	TRBJ1-1	-	-	CASTPGKEAFF	TGTGCCAGCACCCCGGGGAAGGAAGCTTTCTTT
TRBV19	TRBJ2-2	TRBD1	many	CASSKQGVRNTGELFF	TGTGCCAGTAGTAAACAGGGGGTGAGGAACACCGGGGAGCTGTTTTTT
TRBV7-9	TRBJ2-7	TRBD2	few	CAGSREAGYEQYF	TGTGCCGGCAGCCGAGAAGCGGGGTACGAGCAGTACTTC
TRBV19	TRBJ2-5	-	many	CASSVTQGEGRETQYF	TGTGCCAGTAGTGTGACACAGGGAGAGGGACGAGAGACCCAGTACTTC
TRBV7-2	TRBJ2-7	-	many	CASSLRPGLGGYEQYF	TGTGCCAGCAGCTTACGCCCGGGCCTAGGCGGCTACGAGCAGTACTTC
TRBV12-3/TRBV12-4	TRBJ1-1	TRBD1	many	CASSFGQVPGEAFF	TGTGCCAGCAGTTTTGGACAGGTCCCAGGGGAAGCTTTCTTT
TRBV12-3/TRBV12-4	TRBJ1-5	-	many	CASSPEGDWGNQPQHF	TGTGCCAGCAGCCCAGAGGGGGATTGGGGCAATCAGCCCCAGCATTTT
TRBV18	TRBJ2-7	TRBD2	few	CASSPPLGLAREQYF	TGTGCCAGCTCACCACCCTTGGGACTAGCGCGAGAGCAGTACTTC
TRBV15	TRBJ2-7	-	-	CATSRDRSGRSDEQYF	TGTGCCACCAGCAGAGATCGGTCAGGGCGAAGCGACGAGCAGTACTTC
TRBV9	TRBJ2-2	-	few	CASSVENGELFF	TGTGCCAGCAGCGTAGAAAACGGGGAGCTGTTTTTT
TRBV12-3/TRBV12-4	TRBJ2-6	-	many	CASRWSSGANVLTF	TGTGCCAGCCGCTGGAGCTCTGGGGCCAACGTCCTGACTTTC
TRBV5-1	TRBJ2-7	TRBD1	many	CASSNRDRASYEQYF	TGCGCCAGCAGCAACAGGGACAGGGCGTCCTACGAGCAGTACTTC
TRBV5-1	TRBJ2-2	TRBD1	-	CASSPGTGNTGKLFF	TGCGCCAGCAGCCCCGGGACAGGGAACACCGGGAAGCTTTTTTTT
TRBV7-9	TRBJ1-2	-	-	CASSWGPGQDYGYTF	TGTGCCAGCAGCTGGGGCCCGGGGCAGGACTATGGCTACACCTTC
TRBV19	TRBJ2-7	-	many	CASSIARDGEQYF	TGTGCCAGTAGTATAGCTCGAGACGGGGAGCAGTACTTC
TRBV6-1	TRBJ1-1	TRBD1	few	CASRDPGTGNTEAFF	TGTGCCAGCAGAGACCCCGGGACAGGGAACACTGAAGCTTTCTTT
TRBV2	TRBJ2-7	-	few	CASSEGPLHTYEQYF	TGTGCCAGCAGTGAGGGACCTCTCCACACCTACGAGCAGTACTTC
TRBV2	TRBJ2-5	-	many	CASRSYIGRGETQYF	TGTGCCAGCAGATCGTATATTGGCAGGGGAGAGACCCAGTACTTC
TRBV19	TRBJ1-1	TRBD1	many	CGVGQGNTEAFF	TGTGGCGTAGGACAGGGGAACACTGAAGCTTTCTTT
TRBV11-2	TRBJ2-5	-	many	CASSLGDSLQETQYF	TGTGCCAGCAGCTTAGGTGACAGTTTACAAGAGACCCAGTACTTC
TRBV5-6	TRBJ1-1	TRBD1	many	CASSYRDRDGAFF	TGTGCCAGCAGCTACCGGGACAGGGATGGAGCTTTCTTT
TRBV3-1	TRBJ2-5	TRBD2	few	CASSQETGRGETQYF	TGTGCCAGCAGCCAAGAAACCGGGAGGGGAGAGACCCAGTACTTC
TRBV28	TRBJ2-7	TRBD2	many	CASFRLAGGYEQYF	TGTGCCAGCTTCCGACTAGCGGGAGGCTACGAGCAGTACTTC
TRBV6-2/TRBV6-3	TRBJ2-7	TRBD2	many	CASSKHPGLAGSYEQYF	TGTGCCAGCAGTAAGCACCCGGGACTAGCGGGGTCCTACGAGCAGTACTTC
TRBV3-1	TRBJ1-1	TRBD1	-	CASSRGTVNTEAFF	TGTGCCAGCAGCCGGGGGACAGTGAACACTGAAGCTTTCTTT
TRBV6-2/TRBV6-3	TRBJ1-1	TRBD1	many	CASIDRGFKGEAFF	TGTGCCAGCATTGACAGGGGATTCAAGGGTGAAGCTTTCTTT